This T cell receptor beta chain derives from a study of shared clonotypes between healthy human individuals. Study-level results: Against clonotypes common to all four donors, non-shared ones had lower generation probabilities.

Assay: immunoSEQ multiplex PCR; the TCRdb copy retains only in-frame clones and omits some. This sample yields 110,000 or so clones, of which about 62% are seen a single time; around 24% belongs to the top ten. Comment on this clone: Its specificity is unknown.

Healthy HIV-negative adults without recent acute infections or vaccinations served as donors. V shed 6 bases, J shed 4 bases, and the junction held 7 bases outside the gene matches. The germline V gene encodes CDR1 MNHNY and CDR2 SVGAGI (reference sequence). This CDR3 region has 16 residues. This receptor was identified in a woman younger than 45 in good health. This chain links TRBV6-6 with TRBJ2-3, with TRBD2 identical over 13 bases. The sample was memory CD8+ T cells sorted from blood. Subset noted: CD45RO+ cells pooled with CCR7-negative TemRA cells. The CDR3 bases are TGTGCCAGCAGCCTGACTAGCGGGAGGTGGGCAGATACGCAGTATTTT. It is translated as CASSLTSGRWADTQYF.